The clone carrying this TCR beta chain is judged medium-sized. The antigen remains unidentified. In the library, individual cDNA molecules carried attached unique molecular identifiers. Each CDR3 protein is one row after TCRdb ran MiXCR on the 5' RACE reads. In the table there are about 34,000 distinct CDR3 sequences, roughly 6% of which are singletons. The record originates from a study of early T cells in non-severe SARS-CoV-2 infection. For the study at large: Bulk RNA from unsorted whole blood was sequenced; chains were unpaired.

Study-wide findings and caveats: Matching results from VDJdb favored anti-spike CD8 responses, leaving private and CD4 specificities undetected.

This CDR3 comprises 15 residues. Germline assignment: CDR1 SQVTM and CDR2 ANQGSEA. V lost 4 bases to trimming and J lost 2 bases; unmatched junction nucleotides: 7. The sequenced sample consisted of whole blood. The TCR sequence derives from an adult who was a healthcare worker with PCR-confirmed SARS-CoV-2 infection or an uninfected control (not recorded which). V usage is TRBV29-1 and J usage is TRBJ2-3; TRBD2 agrees at 9 bases. CDR3 sequence: CSVVGLAGTTDTQYF. Written as DNA, the CDR3 is TGCAGCGTTGTCGGGCTAGCGGGGACCACAGATACGCAGTATTTT.